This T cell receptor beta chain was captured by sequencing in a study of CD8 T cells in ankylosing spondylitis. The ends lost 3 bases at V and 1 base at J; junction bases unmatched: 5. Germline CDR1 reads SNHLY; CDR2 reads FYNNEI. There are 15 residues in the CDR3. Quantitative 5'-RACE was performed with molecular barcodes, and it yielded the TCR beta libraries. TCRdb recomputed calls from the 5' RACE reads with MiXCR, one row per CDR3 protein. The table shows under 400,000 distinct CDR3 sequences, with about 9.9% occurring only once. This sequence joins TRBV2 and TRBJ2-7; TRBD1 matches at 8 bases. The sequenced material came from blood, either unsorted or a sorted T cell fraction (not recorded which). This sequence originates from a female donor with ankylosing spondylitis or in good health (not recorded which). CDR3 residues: CASSERQGRSYEQYF. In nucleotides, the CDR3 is TGTGCCAGCAGTGAGAGACAGGGGAGGTCCTACGAGCAGTACTTC. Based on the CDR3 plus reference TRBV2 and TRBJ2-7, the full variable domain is EPEVTQTPSHQVTQMGQEVILRCVPISNHLYFYWYRQILGQKVEFLVSFYNNEISEKSEIFDDQFSVERPDGSNFTLKIRSTKLEDSAMYFCASSERQGRSYEQYFGPGTRLTVT.